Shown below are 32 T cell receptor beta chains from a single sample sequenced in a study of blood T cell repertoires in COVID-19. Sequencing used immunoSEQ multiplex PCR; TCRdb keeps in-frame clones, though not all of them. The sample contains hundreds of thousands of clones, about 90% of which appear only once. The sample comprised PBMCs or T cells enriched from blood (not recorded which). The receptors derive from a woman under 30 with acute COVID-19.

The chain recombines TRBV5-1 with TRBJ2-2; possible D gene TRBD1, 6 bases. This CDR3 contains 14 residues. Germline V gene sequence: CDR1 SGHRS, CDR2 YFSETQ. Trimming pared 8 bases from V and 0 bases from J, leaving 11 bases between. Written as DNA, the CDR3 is TGCGCCAGTCTCCGGGACACGAACACCGGGGAGCTGTTTTTT. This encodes CASLRDTNTGELFF.

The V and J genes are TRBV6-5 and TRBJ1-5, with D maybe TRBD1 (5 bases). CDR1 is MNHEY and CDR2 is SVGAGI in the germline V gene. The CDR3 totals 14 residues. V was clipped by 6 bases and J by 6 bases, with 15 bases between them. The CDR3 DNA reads TGTGCCAGCAGCCGAAGGAGGGGTTCTCAGCCCCAGCATTTT. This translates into CASSRRRGSQPQHF.

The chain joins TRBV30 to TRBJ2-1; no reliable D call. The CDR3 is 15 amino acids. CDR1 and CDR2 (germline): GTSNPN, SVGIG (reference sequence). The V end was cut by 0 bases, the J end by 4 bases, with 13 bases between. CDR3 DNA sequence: TGTGCCTGGAGTGTACGTCGAGTTGGTTACAATGAGCAGTTCTTC. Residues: CAWSVRRVGYNEQFF.

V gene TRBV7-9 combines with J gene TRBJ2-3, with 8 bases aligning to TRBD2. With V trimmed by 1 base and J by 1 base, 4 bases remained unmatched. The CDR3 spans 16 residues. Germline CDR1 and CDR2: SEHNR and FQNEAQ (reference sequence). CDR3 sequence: CASSLVLAGRTDTQYF. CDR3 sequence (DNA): TGTGCCAGCAGCTTAGTCCTAGCGGGCCGCACAGATACGCAGTATTTT.

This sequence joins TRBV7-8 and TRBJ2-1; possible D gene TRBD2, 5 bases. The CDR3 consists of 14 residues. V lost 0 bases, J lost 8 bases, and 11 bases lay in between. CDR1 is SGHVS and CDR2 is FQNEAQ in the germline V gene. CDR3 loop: CASSLAVTRDEQFF. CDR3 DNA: TGTGCCAGCAGCTTAGCGGTGACGAGGGATGAGCAGTTCTTC.

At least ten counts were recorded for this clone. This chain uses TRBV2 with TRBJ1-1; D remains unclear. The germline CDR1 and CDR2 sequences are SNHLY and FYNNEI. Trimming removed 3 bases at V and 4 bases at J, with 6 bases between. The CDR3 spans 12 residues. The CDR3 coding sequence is TGTGCCAGCAGTGATCCGGTCACTGAAGCTTTCTTT. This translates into CASSDPVTEAFF.

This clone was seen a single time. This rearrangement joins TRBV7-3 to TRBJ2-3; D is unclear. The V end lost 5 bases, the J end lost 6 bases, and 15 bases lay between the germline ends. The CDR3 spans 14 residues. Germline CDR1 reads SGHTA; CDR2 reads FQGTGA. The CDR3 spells CASSPGVPTDTQYF. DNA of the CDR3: TGTGCCAGCAGCCCCGGAGTACCAACCGATACGCAGTATTTT.

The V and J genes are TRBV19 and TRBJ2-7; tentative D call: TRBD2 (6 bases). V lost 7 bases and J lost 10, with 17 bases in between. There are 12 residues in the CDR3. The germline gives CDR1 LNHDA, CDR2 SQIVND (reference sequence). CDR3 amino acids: CASKSGGKDQYF. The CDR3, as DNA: TGTGCCAGTAAGAGTGGAGGGAAGGACCAGTACTTC. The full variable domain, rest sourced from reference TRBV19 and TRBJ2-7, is DGGITQSPKYLFRKEGQNVTLSCEQNLNHDAMYWYRQDPGQGLRLIYYSQIVNDFQKGDIAEGYSVSREKKESFPLTVTSAQKNPTAFYLCASKSGGKDQYFGPGTRLTVT.

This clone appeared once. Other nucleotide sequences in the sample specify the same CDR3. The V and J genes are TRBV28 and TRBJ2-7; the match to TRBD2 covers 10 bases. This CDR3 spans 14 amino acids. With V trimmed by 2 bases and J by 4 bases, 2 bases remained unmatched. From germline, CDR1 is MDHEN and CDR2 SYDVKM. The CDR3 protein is CASSLLAGVYEQYF. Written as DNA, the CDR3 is TGTGCCAGCAGTTTACTAGCGGGAGTATACGAGCAGTACTTC.

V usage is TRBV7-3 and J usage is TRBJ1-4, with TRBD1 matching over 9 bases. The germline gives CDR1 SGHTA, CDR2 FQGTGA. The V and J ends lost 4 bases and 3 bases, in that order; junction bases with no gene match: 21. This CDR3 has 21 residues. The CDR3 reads CASSSIPMPGQGNQPNEKLFF. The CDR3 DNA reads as TGTGCCAGCAGCTCTATACCCATGCCGGGACAGGGCAATCAACCTAATGAAAAACTGTTTTTT.

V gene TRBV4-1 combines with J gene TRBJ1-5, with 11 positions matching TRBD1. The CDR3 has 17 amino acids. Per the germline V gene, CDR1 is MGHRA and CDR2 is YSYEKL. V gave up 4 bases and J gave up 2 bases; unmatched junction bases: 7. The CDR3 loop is CASSLRTGGTGNQPQHF. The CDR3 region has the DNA TGCGCCAGCAGCCTACGGACAGGGGGCACCGGCAATCAGCCCCAGCATTTT.

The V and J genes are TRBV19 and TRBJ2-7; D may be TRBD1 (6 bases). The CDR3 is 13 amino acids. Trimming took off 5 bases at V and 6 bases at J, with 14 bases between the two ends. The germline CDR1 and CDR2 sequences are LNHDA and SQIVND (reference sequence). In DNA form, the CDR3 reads TGTGCCAGTAGTGTAAACCGGGACACCGAGCAGTACTTC. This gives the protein CASSVNRDTEQYF.

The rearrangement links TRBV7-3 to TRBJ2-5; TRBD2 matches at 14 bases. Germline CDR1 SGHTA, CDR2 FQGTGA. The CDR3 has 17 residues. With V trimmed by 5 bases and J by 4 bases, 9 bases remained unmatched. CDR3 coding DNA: TGTGCCAGCAGCCACACCGGGACTAGCGGGGGAGGAGAGACCCAGTACTTC. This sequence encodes CASSHTGTSGGGETQYF.

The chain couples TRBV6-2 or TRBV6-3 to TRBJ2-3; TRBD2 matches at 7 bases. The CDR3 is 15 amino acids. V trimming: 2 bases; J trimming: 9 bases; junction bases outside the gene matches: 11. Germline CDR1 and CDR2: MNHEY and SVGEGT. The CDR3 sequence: CASSYLTSLSGTQYF. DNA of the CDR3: TGTGCCAGCAGTTACCTGACTAGCCTATCTGGCACGCAGTATTTT.

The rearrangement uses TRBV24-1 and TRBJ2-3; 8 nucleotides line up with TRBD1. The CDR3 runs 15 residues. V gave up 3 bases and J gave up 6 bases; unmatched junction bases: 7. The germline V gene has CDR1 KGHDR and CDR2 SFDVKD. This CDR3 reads CATSDLKTGVDTQYF. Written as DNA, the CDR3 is TGTGCCACCAGTGATCTAAAGACAGGGGTGGATACGCAGTATTTT.

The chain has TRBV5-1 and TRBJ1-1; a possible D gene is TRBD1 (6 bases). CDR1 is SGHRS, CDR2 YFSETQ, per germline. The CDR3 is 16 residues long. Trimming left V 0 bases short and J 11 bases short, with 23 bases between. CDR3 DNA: TGCGCCAGCAGCTTGGCCCATAATAGTCGGACAGATGAGGCTTTCTTT. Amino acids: CASSLAHNSRTDEAFF.

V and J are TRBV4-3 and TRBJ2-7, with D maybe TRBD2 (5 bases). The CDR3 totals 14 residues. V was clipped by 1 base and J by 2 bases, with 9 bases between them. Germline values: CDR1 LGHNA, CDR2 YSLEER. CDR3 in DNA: TGCGCCAGCAGCCAAGGGACTGCCGCCTACGAGCAGTACTTC. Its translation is CASSQGTAAYEQYF.

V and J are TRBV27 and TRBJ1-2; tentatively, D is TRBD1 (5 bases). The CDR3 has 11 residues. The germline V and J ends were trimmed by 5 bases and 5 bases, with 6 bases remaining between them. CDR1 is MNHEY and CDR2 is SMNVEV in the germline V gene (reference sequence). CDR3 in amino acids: CASSPGYGYTF. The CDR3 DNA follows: TGTGCCAGCAGTCCAGGGTATGGCTACACCTTC.

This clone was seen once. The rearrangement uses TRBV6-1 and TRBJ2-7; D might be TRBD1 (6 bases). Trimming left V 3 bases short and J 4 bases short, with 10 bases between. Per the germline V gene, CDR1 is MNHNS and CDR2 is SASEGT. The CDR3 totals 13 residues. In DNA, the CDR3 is TGTGCCAGCAGTGACGCCAGGGGTTACGAGCAGTACTTC. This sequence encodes CASSDARGYEQYF.

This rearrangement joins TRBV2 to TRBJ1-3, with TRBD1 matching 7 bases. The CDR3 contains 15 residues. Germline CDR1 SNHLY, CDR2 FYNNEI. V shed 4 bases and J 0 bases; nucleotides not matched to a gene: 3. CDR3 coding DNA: TGTGCCAGCAGTGTAAGGACAGGCTCTGGAAACACCATATATTTT. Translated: CASSVRTGSGNTIYF.

CDR3 in amino acids: CASSTMGQGNSPLHF. In DNA, the CDR3 is TGTGCCAGCAGTACTATGGGACAGGGTAATTCACCCCTCCACTTT. This rearrangement joins TRBV6-5 to TRBJ1-6; 9 bases fit TRBD1. V was pared by 5 bases and J by 6 bases, with 5 bases of the junction left unmatched. Germline-derived CDR1 and CDR2 are MNHEY and SVGAGI. The CDR3 has 15 residues.

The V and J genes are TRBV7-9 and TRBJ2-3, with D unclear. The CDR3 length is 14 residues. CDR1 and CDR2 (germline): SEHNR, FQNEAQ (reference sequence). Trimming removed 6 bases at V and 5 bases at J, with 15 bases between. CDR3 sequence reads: CASSPLLYEDTQYF. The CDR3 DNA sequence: TGTGCCAGCAGTCCCCTACTATACGAAGATACGCAGTATTTT. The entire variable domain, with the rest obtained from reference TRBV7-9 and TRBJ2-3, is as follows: DTGVSQNPRHKITKRGQNVTFRCDPISEHNRLYWYRQTLGQGPEFLTYFQNEAQLEKSRLLSDRFSAERPKGSFSTLEIQRTEQGDSAMYLCASSPLLYEDTQYFGPGTRLTVL.

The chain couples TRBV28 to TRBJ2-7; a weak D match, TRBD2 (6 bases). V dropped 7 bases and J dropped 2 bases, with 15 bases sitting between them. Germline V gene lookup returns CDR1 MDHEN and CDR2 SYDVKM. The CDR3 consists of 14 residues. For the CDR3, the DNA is TGTGCCAGCACCCCCGGGAGACCCCCCTACGAGCAGTACTTC. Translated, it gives CASTPGRPPYEQYF. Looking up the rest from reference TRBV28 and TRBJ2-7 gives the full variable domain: DVKVTQSSRYLVKRTGEKVFLECVQDMDHENMFWYRQDPGLGLRLIYFSYDVKMKEKGDIPEGYSVSREKKERFSLILESASTNQTSMYLCASTPGRPPYEQYFGPGTRLTVT.

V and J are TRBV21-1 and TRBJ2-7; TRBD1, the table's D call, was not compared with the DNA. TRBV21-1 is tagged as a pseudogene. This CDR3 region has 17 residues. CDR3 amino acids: CASSKHEDREILYEQYF. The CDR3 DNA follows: TGTGCCAGCAGCAAACATGAGGACAGGGAGATTCTATACGAGCAGTACTTC.

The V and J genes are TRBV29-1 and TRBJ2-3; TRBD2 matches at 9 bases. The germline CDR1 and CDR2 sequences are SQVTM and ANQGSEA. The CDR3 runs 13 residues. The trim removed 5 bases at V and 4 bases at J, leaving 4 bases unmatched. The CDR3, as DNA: TGCAGCGTTACAGCGGGGGGTTCAGATACGCAGTATTTT. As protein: CSVTAGGSDTQYF.

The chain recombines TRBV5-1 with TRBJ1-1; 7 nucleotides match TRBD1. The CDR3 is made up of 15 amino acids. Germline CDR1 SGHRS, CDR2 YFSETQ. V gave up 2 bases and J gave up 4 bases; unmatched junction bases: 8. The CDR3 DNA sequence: TGCGCCAGCAGCTTCGGAACCCACAGGGGCACTGAAGCTTTCTTT. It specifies CASSFGTHRGTEAFF.

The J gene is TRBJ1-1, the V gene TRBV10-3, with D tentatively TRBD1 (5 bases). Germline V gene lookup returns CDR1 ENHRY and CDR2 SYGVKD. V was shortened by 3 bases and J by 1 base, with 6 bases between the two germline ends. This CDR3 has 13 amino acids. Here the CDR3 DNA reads TGTGCCATCAGTGATAGGGGGAACACTGAAGCTTTCTTT. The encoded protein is CAISDRGNTEAFF.

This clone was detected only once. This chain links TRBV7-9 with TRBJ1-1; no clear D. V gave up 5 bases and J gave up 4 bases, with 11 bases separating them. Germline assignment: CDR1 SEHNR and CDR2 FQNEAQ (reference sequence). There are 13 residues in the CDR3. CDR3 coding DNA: TGTGCCAGCAGCCAATCTATTGGCACTGAAGCTTTCTTT. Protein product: CASSQSIGTEAFF. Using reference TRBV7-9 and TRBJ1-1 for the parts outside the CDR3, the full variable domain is DTGVSQNPRHKITKRGQNVTFRCDPISEHNRLYWYRQTLGQGPEFLTYFQNEAQLEKSRLLSDRFSAERPKGSFSTLEIQRTEQGDSAMYLCASSQSIGTEAFFGQGTRLTVV.

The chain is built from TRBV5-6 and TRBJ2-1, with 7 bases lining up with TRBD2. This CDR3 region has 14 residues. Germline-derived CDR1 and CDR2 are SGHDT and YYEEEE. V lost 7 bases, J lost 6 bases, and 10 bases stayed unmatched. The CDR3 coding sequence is TGTGCCAGCGGCCGGGACTACAAACTCAATGAGCAGTTCTTC. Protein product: CASGRDYKLNEQFF.

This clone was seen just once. CDR3: CASSRQQGAMNTEAFF. CDR3 sequence (DNA): TGTGCCAGCTCACGACAACAGGGGGCAATGAACACTGAAGCTTTCTTT. The rearrangement joins TRBV18 to TRBJ1-1; 9 positions match TRBD1. CDR3 length: 16 amino acids. With 4 bases clipped from V and 0 bases from J, the junction kept 6 bases outside the gene matches. Germline V gene lookup returns CDR1 KGHSH and CDR2 LQKENI.

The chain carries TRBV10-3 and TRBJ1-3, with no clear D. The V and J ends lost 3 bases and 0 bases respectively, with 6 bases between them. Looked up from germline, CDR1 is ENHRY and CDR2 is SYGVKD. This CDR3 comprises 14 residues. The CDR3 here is CAISDLASGNTIYF. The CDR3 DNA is TGTGCCATCAGTGATTTAGCCTCTGGAAACACCATATATTTT.

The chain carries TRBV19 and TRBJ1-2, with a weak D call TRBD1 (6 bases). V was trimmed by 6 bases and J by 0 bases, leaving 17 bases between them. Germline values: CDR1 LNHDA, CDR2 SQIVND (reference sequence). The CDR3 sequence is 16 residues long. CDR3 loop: CASSPRMGQANYGYTF. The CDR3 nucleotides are TGTGCCAGTAGCCCCCGTATGGGACAAGCTAACTATGGCTACACCTTC.